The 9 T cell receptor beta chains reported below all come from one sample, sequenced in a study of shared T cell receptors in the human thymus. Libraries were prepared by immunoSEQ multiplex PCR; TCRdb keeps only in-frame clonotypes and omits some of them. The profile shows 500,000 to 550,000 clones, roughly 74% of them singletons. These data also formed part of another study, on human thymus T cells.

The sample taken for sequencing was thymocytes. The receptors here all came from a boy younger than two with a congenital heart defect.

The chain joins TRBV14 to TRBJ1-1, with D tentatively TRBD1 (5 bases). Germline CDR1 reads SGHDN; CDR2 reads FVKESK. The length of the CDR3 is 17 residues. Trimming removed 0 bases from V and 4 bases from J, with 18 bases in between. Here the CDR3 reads CASSQDSALGVGTEAFF. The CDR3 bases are TGTGCCAGCAGCCAAGACAGCGCGTTAGGGGTGGGCACTGAAGCTTTCTTT.

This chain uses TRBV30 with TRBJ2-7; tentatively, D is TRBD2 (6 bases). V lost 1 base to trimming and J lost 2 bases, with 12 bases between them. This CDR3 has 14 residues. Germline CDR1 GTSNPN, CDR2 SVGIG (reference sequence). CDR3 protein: CAWSEGAGPYEQYF. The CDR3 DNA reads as TGTGCCTGGAGTGAAGGAGCGGGCCCCTACGAGCAGTACTTC.

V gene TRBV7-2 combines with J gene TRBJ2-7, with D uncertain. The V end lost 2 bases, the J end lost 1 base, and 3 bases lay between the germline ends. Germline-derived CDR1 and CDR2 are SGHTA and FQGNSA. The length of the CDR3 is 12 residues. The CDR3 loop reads CASSLQSYEQYF. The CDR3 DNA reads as TGTGCCAGCAGCTTACAATCCTACGAGCAGTACTTC.

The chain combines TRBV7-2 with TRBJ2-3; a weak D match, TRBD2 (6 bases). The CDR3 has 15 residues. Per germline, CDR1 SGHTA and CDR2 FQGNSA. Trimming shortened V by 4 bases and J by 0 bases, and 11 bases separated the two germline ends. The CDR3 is CASSSPGTSTDTQYF. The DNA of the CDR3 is TGTGCCAGCAGCTCGCCCGGGACTAGCACAGATACGCAGTATTTT.

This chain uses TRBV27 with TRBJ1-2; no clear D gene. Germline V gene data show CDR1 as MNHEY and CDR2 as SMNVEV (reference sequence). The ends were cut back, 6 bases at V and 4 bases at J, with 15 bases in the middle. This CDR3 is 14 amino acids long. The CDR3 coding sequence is TGTGCCAGCAGGTATAGGAGGGATGGCTATGGCTACACCTTC. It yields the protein CASRYRRDGYGYTF.

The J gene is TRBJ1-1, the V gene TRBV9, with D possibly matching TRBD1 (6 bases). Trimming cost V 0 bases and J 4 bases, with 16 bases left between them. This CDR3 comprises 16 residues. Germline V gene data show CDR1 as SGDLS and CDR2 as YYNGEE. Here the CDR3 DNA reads TGTGCCAGCAGCGTAGTCGCTACAGGGTTGGGCACTGAAGCTTTCTTT. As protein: CASSVVATGLGTEAFF.

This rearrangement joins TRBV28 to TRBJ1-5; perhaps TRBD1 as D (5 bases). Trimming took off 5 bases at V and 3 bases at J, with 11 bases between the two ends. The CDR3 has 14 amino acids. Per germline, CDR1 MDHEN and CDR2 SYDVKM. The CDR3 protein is CASSPGGSNQPQHF. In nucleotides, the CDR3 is TGTGCCAGCAGTCCGGGGGGTTCCAATCAGCCCCAGCATTTT.

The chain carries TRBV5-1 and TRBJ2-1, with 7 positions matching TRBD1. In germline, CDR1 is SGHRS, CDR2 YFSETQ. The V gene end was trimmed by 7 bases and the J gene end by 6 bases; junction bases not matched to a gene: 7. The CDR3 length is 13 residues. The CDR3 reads CASLRQGSNEQFF. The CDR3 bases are TGCGCCAGCCTCAGACAGGGTAGCAATGAGCAGTTCTTC.

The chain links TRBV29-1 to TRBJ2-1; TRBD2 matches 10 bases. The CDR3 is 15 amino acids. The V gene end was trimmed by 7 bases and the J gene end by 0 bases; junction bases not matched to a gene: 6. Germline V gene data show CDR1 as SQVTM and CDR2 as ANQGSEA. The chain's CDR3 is CSDSGRSSSYNEQFF. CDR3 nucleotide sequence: TGCAGCGATAGCGGGAGGTCCAGCTCCTACAATGAGCAGTTCTTC.